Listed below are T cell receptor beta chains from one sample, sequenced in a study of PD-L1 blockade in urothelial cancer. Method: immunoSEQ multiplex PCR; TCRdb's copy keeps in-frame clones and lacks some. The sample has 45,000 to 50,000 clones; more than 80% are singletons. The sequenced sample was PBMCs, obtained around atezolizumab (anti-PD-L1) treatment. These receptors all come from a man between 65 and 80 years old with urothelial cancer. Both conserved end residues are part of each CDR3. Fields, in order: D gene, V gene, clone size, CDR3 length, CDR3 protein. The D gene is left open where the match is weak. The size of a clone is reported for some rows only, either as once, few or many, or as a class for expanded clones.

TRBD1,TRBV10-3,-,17,CAISANPGQTSTDTQYF
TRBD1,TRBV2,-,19,CASRDAYRGQGYSNQPQHF
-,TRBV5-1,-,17,CASSLGPQVLNTDTQYF
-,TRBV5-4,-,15,CASSPAGSGFLEQYF
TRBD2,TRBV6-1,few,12,CASSVTSREQYF
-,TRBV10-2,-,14,CASIATRPFGELFF
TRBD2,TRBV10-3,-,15,CAISDTSGNYNEQFF
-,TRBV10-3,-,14,CAISAGPEGEKLFF
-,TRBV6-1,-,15,CASSGQALSGNTIYF
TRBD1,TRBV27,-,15,CASSSDRANTGELFF
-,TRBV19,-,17,CASSSSLDTSSGNTIYF
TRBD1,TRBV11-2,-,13,CASSRQGGTEAFF
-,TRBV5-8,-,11,CASSFADTQYF
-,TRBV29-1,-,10,CSGYADTQYF
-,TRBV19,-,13,CASSVGADNEQFF